This T cell receptor (beta chain) stems from a study of CD8 T cells in Susac syndrome. The V gene lost 6 bases and the J gene lost 8 bases, with 20 bases spanning the gap. Germline assignment: CDR1 DFQATT and CDR2 SNEGSKA (reference sequence). This CDR3 is built from 14 residues. RNA totalling about 0.5 to 1 ug underwent reverse transcription with random hexamers. TCRdb re-called the immunoSEQ multiplex PCR reads with MiXCR, one entry per CDR3 protein. The sample has roughly 200,000 distinct CDR3 sequences, 90% to 96% seen once; the top ten hold approximately 0.09%. Isolation of CD8+ and CD4+ T cells was performed negatively, whereas enrichment of TEMRA cells was done by FACS.

This sequence originates from a human donor with multiple sclerosis. Sequenced: CD4+ T cells from PBMCs. V usage is TRBV20-1 and J usage is TRBJ1-5, with D maybe TRBD1 (5 bases). The CDR3 DNA reads TGCAGTGCCAACCGCGGGGCTTCCAAAGAGCCCCAGCATTTT. It translates to CSANRGASKEPQHF.